Included here is one T cell receptor (beta chain) sequence, with context. The data are from a study of OX40 agonist ivuxolimab in advanced cancers. The wider study: It was permissible to have had prior anti-PD-1, anti-PD-L1 or anti-CTLA-4 therapy, and less than 45% had some.

V lost 0 bases, J lost 5 bases, and 14 bases lay in between. Per the germline V gene, CDR1 is SGDLS and CDR2 is YYNGEE. The CDR3 extends over 15 amino acids. Here immunoSEQ multiplex PCR was the method, and the copy in TCRdb shows in-frame clones only, minus some. The table shows over 55,000 clones, with about 81% occurring only once. This sequence originates from an adult with an advanced solid tumor such as melanoma, head and neck, liver or kidney cancer. The specimen was CD4+ or CD8+ T cells sorted from blood, collected in a trial of the OX40 agonist ivuxolimab. The chain carries TRBV9 and TRBJ1-2; possibly TRBD1 for D (5 bases). CDR3 sequence: CASSVGGRGEYGYTF. DNA of the CDR3: TGTGCCAGCAGCGTAGGGGGTCGGGGCGAATATGGCTACACCTTC.